This TCR beta chain appears in the sequencing data of a study of T cells in Graves' hyperthyroidism and ophthalmopathy. This CDR3 is built from 11 residues. CDR1 is MNHEY and CDR2 is SMNVEV in the germline V gene (reference sequence). The V end lost 5 bases, the J end lost 4 bases, and 4 bases lay between the germline ends. Amplification targeted TCR beta CDR3 regions from RNA transcripts. The TCR CDR3 first-round RT-PCR relied on the HTBI primer set. In TCRdb, the multiplex PCR reads were re-called with MiXCR into one record per CDR3 protein. The sample has about 590,000 distinct CDR3 sequences, 15% to 18% seen once. This clonotype was picked up a small number of times.

The sample was blood. The J gene is TRBJ2-3, the V gene TRBV27; D is unclear. This TCR was recovered from a woman in her 30s with Graves' hyperthyroidism. The CDR3 region has the DNA TGTGCCAGCAGTGGTCCAGATACGCAGTATTTT. Protein sequence: CASSGPDTQYF.